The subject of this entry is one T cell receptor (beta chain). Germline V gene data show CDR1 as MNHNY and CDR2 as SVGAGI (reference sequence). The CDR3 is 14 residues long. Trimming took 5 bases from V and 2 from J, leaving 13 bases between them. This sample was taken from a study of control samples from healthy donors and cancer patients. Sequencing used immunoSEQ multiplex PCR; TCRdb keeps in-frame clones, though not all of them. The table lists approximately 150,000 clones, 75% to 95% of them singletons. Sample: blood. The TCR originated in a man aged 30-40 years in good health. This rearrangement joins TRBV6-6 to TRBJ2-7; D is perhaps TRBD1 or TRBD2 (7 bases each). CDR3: CASSQSGGAYEQYF. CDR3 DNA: TGTGCCAGCAGTCAATCAGGGGGGGCCTACGAGCAGTACTTC.